A selection of T cell receptor beta chains follows, all from one sample in a study of shared clonotypes between healthy human individuals. This table comes from immunoSEQ multiplex PCR, and its TCRdb copy is limited to in-frame clones, with some not included. The sample carries around 370,000 clones, 90% to 97% recorded once. The sample consisted of memory CD8+ T cells sorted from blood. The receptor source for this set is a man aged 30 to 39 in good health. The CDR3 runs from the conserved cysteine through the conserved F or W. Fields, in order: clone size, V gene, J gene, D gene, CDR3 protein, CDR3 DNA. A D gene is named only where the DNA matches it firmly. Only part of the rows carry a size: once, few, many, or a class if the clone is expanded.

NA	TRBV25-1	TRBJ2-2	TRBD2	CASSEYSGRAGELFF	TGTGCCAGCAGTGAATATAGCGGGAGGGCCGGGGAGCTGTTTTTT
NA	TRBV30	TRBJ2-2	NA	CAWRGVGGNTGELFF	TGTGCCTGGAGGGGAGTAGGGGGTAACACCGGGGAGCTGTTTTTT
NA	TRBV5-8	TRBJ2-7	NA	CASSLVWRTYEQYF	TGTGCCAGCAGCTTGGTATGGAGGACCTACGAGCAGTACTTC
NA	TRBV7-6	TRBJ2-3	NA	CASSPGTTDTQYF	TGTGCCAGCAGCCCAGGGACCACAGATACGCAGTATTTT
NA	TRBV2	TRBJ2-1	NA	CASIQGRNNEQFF	TGTGCCAGCATCCAGGGTCGGAACAATGAGCAGTTCTTC
NA	TRBV4-2	TRBJ2-3	NA	CASSQGWAGRDTQYF	TGTGCCAGCAGCCAGGGATGGGCGGGACGGGATACGCAGTATTTT
once	TRBV9	TRBJ1-1	NA	CASSVAGADTEAFF	TGTGCCAGCAGCGTAGCAGGGGCGGACACTGAAGCTTTCTTT
NA	TRBV11-2	TRBJ2-3	TRBD2	CASSLELAGEVKRETDTQYF	TGTGCCAGCAGCTTAGAACTAGCGGGAGAGGTAAAAAGGGAGACAGATACGCAGTATTTT
NA	TRBV6-5	TRBJ2-5	TRBD1	CASSSGTEETQYF	TGTGCCAGCAGCTCCGGGACAGAAGAGACCCAGTACTTC
NA	TRBV20-1	TRBJ1-1	NA	CSASMDTEAFF	TGCAGTGCCTCCATGGACACTGAAGCTTTCTTT
once	TRBV15	TRBJ2-7	NA	CATSRDRYEQYF	TGTGCCACCTCTAGGGACCGCTACGAGCAGTACTTC
NA	TRBV2	TRBJ1-3	NA	CASSEIGSGNTIYF	TGTGCCAGCAGTGAAATAGGCTCTGGAAACACCATATATTTT
NA	TRBV28	TRBJ2-7	TRBD2	CASSVISGSFYEQYF	TGTGCCAGCAGTGTTATAAGCGGGAGTTTCTACGAGCAGTACTTC
NA	TRBV7-9	TRBJ2-7	TRBD1	CASSLGGQYEQYF	TGTGCCAGCAGCTTAGGGGGACAGTACGAGCAGTACTTC
once	TRBV10-1	TRBJ2-1	NA	CASSAARVYNEQFF	TGCGCCAGCAGTGCAGCCAGGGTCTACAATGAGCAGTTCTTC
NA	TRBV6-1	TRBJ1-3	NA	CASSPNRVGTIYF	TGTGCCAGCAGTCCAAATCGCGTGGGAACCATATATTTT
NA	TRBV28	TRBJ2-3	NA	CASTRGFTDTQYF	TGTGCCAGCACTCGGGGATTTACAGATACGCAGTATTTT
NA	TRBV14	TRBJ1-2	NA	CASSQLRGPYGYTF	TGTGCCAGCAGCCAACTCAGGGGCCCCTATGGCTACACCTTC
NA	TRBV2	TRBJ2-7	TRBD1	CATGGYSYEQYF	TGTGCCACAGGGGGCTATTCCTACGAGCAGTACTTC
NA	TRBV12-5	TRBJ2-1	NA	CASGLVPPGEQFF	TGTGCTAGTGGTTTGGTACCCCCGGGTGAGCAGTTCTTC
NA	TRBV30	TRBJ2-3	TRBD1	CAWGTGGGTDTQYF	TGTGCCTGGGGGACAGGGGGGGGCACAGATACGCAGTATTTT
NA	TRBV5-1	TRBJ2-5	NA	CASSPVYADKETQYF	TGCGCCAGCAGCCCCGTTTACGCCGACAAAGAGACCCAGTACTTC
NA	TRBV11-2	TRBJ2-3	NA	CASSRGWGDSTDTQYF	TGTGCCAGCAGCAGAGGATGGGGGGATAGCACAGATACGCAGTATTTT